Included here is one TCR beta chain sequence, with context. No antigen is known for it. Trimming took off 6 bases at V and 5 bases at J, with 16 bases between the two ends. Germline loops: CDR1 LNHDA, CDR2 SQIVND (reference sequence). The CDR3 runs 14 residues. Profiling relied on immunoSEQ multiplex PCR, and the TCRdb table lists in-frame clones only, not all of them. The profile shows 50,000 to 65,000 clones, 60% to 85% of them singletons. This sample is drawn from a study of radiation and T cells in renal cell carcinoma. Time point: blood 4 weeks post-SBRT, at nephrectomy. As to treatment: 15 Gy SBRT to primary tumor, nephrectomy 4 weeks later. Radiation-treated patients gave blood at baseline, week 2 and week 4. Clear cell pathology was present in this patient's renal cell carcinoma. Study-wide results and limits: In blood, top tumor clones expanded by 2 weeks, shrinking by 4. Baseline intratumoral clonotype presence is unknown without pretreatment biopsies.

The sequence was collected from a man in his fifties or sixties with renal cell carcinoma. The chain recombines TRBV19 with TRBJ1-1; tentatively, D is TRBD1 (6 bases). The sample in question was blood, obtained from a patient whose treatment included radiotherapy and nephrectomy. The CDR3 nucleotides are TGTGCCAGTAGCAGCGAGGGGGGGGTAACTGAAGCTTTCTTT. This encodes CASSSEGGVTEAFF.